This T cell receptor beta chain emerged from a study of metastatic and nonmetastatic thyroid tumors. V was shortened by 2 bases and J by 7 bases, with 9 bases between the two germline ends. CDR3 size: 13 residues. CDR1 is SGHTA, CDR2 FQGNSA, per germline. Methods used by the authors: Construction of a distant-metastasis classifier for papillary thyroid cancer relied on CDR3 differences across clinicopathological groups. TCRdb re-called the PCR reads with MiXCR. TCRdb's processing, not the study's, gives the V and J calls here. The repertoire includes roughly 20,000 clones, 34% of them detected once, and 9% to 10% sits in the top ten. There were no patients who had received any treatment before thyroid surgery.

The chain is built from TRBV7-2 and TRBJ1-5; D is undetermined. The sequence was obtained from a male donor with papillary thyroid cancer or a benign thyroid nodule (not recorded which). Some clones in this sample may be carry-over from other donors' samples. The sequenced sample consisted of tumor tissue. CDR3 residues: CASSLMKGQPQHF. CDR3 DNA: TGTGCCAGCAGCTTAATGAAGGGCCAGCCCCAGCATTTT. Complete variable domain (other parts from reference TRBV7-2 and TRBJ1-5): GAGVSQSPSNKVTEKGKDVELRCDPISGHTALYWYRQSLGQGLEFLIYFQGNSAPDKSGLPSDRFSAERTGGSVSTLTIQRTQQEDSAVYLCASSLMKGQPQHFGDGTRLSIL.